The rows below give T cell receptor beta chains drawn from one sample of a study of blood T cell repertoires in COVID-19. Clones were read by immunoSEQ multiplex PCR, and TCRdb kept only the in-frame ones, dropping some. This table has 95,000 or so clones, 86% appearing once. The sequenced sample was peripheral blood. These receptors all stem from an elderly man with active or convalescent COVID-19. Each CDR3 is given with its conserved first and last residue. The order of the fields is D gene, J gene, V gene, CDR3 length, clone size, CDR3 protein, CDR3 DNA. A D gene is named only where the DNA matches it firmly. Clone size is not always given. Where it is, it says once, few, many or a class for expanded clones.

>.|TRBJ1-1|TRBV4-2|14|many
CASSHPTGNTEAFF
TGTGCCAGCAGCCACCCGACAGGGAACACTGAAGCTTTCTTT
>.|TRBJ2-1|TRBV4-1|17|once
CASSLYLVGGSYNEQFF
TGCGCCAGCAGCTTGTATCTAGTGGGGGGCTCCTACAATGAGCAGTTCTTC
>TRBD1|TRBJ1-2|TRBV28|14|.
CASVETGGSYGYTF
TGTGCCAGCGTGGAAACAGGGGGCAGCTATGGCTACACCTTC
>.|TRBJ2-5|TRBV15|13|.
CATARGQQETQYF
TGTGCCACCGCCCGGGGACAACAAGAGACCCAGTACTTC
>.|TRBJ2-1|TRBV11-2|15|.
CASSLGTGAYNEQFF
TGTGCCAGCAGCTTAGGTACGGGGGCCTACAATGAGCAGTTCTTC
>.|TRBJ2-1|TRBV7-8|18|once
CASSLTWPGVNSYNEQFF
TGTGCCAGCAGCCTAACCTGGCCCGGGGTGAATTCCTACAATGAGCAGTTCTTC
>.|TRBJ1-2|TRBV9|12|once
CASSKTGYGYTF
TGTGCCAGCAGCAAGACAGGTTATGGCTACACCTTC
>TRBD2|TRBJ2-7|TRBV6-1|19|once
CASSELTSGRSPFEYEQYF
TGTGCCAGCAGTGAACTGACTAGCGGGAGGTCCCCTTTTGAATACGAGCAGTACTTC
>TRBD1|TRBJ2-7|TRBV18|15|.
CASSQEQGALDEQYF
TGTGCCAGCTCTCAAGAACAGGGGGCACTCGATGAGCAGTACTTC
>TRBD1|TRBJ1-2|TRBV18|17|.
CASSPPFGLGQGLGYTF
TGTGCCAGCTCACCACCTTTTGGGTTGGGACAGGGCCTTGGCTACACCTTC
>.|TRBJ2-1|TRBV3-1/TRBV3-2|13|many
CASAGIYGDEQFF
TGTGCCAGCGCGGGGATCTATGGGGATGAGCAGTTCTTC
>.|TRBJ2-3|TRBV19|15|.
CASSMSGLGTDTQYF
TGTGCCAGTAGTATGTCAGGGCTGGGCACAGATACGCAGTATTTT
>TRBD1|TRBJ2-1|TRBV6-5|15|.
CASRQGTGRYNEQFF
TGTGCCAGCAGACAGGGGACAGGTCGCTACAATGAGCAGTTCTTC
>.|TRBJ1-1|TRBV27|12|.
CASGQLNTEAFF
TGTGCCAGTGGACAGTTGAACACTGAAGCTTTCTTT
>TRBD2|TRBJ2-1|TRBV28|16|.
CASSLWEAGNHNEQFF
TGTGCCAGCAGTTTATGGGAAGCGGGAAATCACAATGAGCAGTTCTTC
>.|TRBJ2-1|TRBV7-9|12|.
CASSLDQGPQFF
TGTGCCAGCAGCTTAGATCAGGGCCCTCAGTTCTTC
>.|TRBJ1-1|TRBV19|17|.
CASSPSVGGWMGTEAFF
TGTGCCAGTAGTCCTTCGGTTGGGGGCTGGATGGGAACTGAAGCTTTCTTT
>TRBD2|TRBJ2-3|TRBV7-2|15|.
CASSYAGLGGDTQYF
TGTGCCAGCAGCTATGCGGGACTAGGGGGAGATACGCAGTATTTT
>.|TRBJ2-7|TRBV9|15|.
CASSVDAGTSYEQYF
TGTGCCAGCAGCGTAGACGCAGGGACATCCTACGAGCAGTACTTC
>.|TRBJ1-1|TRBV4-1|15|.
CASSQDRGLTDGAFF
TGCGCCAGCAGCCAAGATAGGGGTCTGACCGACGGAGCTTTCTTT
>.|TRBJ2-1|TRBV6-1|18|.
CASSEALGAHSSYNEQFF
TGTGCCAGCAGTGAAGCCCTGGGAGCTCATAGCTCCTACAATGAGCAGTTCTTC
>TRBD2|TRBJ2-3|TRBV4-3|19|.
CASSYQTKAGGPDMYTQYF
TGCGCCAGCAGCTACCAAACAAAGGCGGGAGGGCCTGATATGTATACGCAGTATTTT
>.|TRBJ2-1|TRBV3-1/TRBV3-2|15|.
CASSHITSKSNEQFF
TGTGCCAGCAGCCACATAACTAGCAAGAGCAATGAGCAGTTCTTC
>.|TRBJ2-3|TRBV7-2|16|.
CASSLVFGGSTDTQYF
TGTGCCAGCAGCTTAGTATTCGGCGGTAGCACAGATACGCAGTATTTT
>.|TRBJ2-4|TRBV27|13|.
CASSLREGQLAYF
TGTGCCAGCAGTTTACGAGAGGGCCAATTAGCGTACTTC
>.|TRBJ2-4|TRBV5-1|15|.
CASSVGSLTKNIQYF
TGCGCCAGCAGCGTCGGGAGTCTAACCAAAAACATTCAGTACTTC
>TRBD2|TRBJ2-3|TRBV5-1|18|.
CASSIRTSGHTGTDTQYF
TGCGCCAGCAGCATACGGACTAGCGGGCATACTGGTACAGATACGCAGTATTTT
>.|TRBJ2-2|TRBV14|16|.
CASSRNRVLSAGELFF
TGTGCCAGCAGCCGAAACAGGGTATTAAGCGCCGGGGAGCTGTTTTTT
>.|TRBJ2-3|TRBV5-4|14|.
CASSLKGSSDTQYF
TGTGCCAGCAGCTTAAAGGGGTCATCCGATACGCAGTATTTT
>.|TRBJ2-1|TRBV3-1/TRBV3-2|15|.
CASSQGLRPYNEQFF
TGTGCCAGCAGCCAAGGACTCAGACCCTACAATGAGCAGTTCTTC
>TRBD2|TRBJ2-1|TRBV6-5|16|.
CASSYSSGRASDEQFF
TGTGCCAGCAGTTACTCTAGCGGGAGGGCCAGTGATGAGCAGTTCTTC
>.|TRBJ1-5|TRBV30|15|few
CAWSRAGLSNQPQHF
TGTGCCTGGAGTAGGGCGGGTCTTAGCAATCAGCCCCAGCATTTT
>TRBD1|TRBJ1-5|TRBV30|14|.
CAWNRGSGNQPQHF
TGTGCCTGGAACAGGGGAAGCGGCAATCAGCCCCAGCATTTT
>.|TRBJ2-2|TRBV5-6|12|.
CASSLATGELFF
TGTGCCAGCAGCTTGGCGACCGGGGAGCTGTTTTTT
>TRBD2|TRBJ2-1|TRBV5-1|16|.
CASSTLSGAAYNEQFF
TGCGCCAGCAGCACCCTTAGCGGGGCAGCCTACAATGAGCAGTTCTTC
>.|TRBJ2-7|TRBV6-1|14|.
CASSDGGRGYEQYF
TGTGCCAGCAGTGATGGGGGGAGGGGGTACGAGCAGTACTTC
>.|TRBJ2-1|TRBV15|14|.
CATSKTGSYNEQFF
TGTGCCACCAGCAAGACAGGATCCTACAATGAGCAGTTCTTC
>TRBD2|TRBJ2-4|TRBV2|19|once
CASSWDRRTSGEGKNIQYF
TGTGCCAGCAGTTGGGACCGACGGACTAGCGGAGAGGGCAAAAACATTCAGTACTTC
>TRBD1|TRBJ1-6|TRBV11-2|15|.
CASSLPGQGVSPLHF
TGTGCCAGCAGCTTACCTGGGCAGGGGGTTTCACCCCTCCACTTT
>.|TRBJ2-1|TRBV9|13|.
CASGAFGYNEQFF
TGTGCCAGTGGGGCGTTTGGCTACAATGAGCAGTTCTTC
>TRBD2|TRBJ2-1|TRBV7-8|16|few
CASSSRRLAGYNEQFF
TGTGCCAGCAGCTCCCGACGACTAGCGGGCTACAATGAGCAGTTCTTC
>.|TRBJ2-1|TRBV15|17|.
CATSRALGSVSYNEQFF
TGTGCCACCAGCAGAGCCCTCGGGAGCGTCTCCTACAATGAGCAGTTCTTC